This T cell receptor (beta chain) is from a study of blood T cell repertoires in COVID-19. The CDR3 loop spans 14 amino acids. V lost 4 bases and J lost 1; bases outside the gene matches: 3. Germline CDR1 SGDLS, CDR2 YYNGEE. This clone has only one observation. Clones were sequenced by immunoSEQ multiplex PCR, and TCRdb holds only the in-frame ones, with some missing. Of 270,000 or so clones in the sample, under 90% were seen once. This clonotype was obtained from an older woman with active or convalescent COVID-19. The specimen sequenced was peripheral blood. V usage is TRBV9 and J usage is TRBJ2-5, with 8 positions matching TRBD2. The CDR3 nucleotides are TGTGCCAGCAGCCGAGGGACTAGCCAAGAGACCCAGTACTTC. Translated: CASSRGTSQETQYF. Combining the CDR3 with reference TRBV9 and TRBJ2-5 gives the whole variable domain DSGVTQTPKHLITATGQRVTLRCSPRSGDLSVYWYQQSLDQGLQFLIQYYNGEERAKGNILERFSAQQFPDLHSELNLSSLELGDSALYFCASSRGTSQETQYFGPGTRLLVL.